The present T cell receptor (beta chain) was sequenced within a study of control samples from healthy donors and cancer patients. Profiling relied on immunoSEQ multiplex PCR, and the TCRdb table lists in-frame clones only, not all of them. The table shows some 130,000 clones, with over 85% occurring only once. Specimen: PBMCs. This TCR was sampled from a man aged 50-59 years with head and neck cancer.

This chain's CDR3 is CASSYSAFRETQYF. As DNA, the CDR3 is TGTGCCAGCAGTTACTCGGCCTTTAGGGAGACCCAGTACTTC. The chain links TRBV6-5 to TRBJ2-5; D remains ambiguous. The CDR3 length is 14 residues. V was clipped by 0 bases and J by 5 bases, with 10 bases between them. Germline V gives CDR1 MNHEY, CDR2 SVGAGI.